Below, 7 T cell receptor beta chains from the same sample are listed, as sequenced in a study of chemoradiotherapy in HPV16-positive cancers. Profiling relied on immunoSEQ multiplex PCR, and the TCRdb table lists in-frame clones only, not all of them. The sample holds approximately 19,000 clones, 75% to 90% seen once. The starting material was blood, obtained from a patient who underwent chemoradiotherapy. The receptors shown here come from a human donor with HPV-associated anogenital cancer.

This clone was seen only once. The chain recombines TRBV12-5 with TRBJ1-5, with D possibly matching TRBD1 (6 bases). CDR3 length: 14 amino acids. Trimming pared 5 bases from V and 3 bases from J, leaving 11 bases between. Germline CDR1 LGHNT, CDR2 FRNRAP. The CDR3 DNA reads as TGTGCTAGTGGTCCCGGACAGAACAATCAGCCCCAGCATTTT. This translates into CASGPGQNNQPQHF.

This chain joins TRBV6-5 and TRBJ2-5; 9 nucleotides agree with TRBD1. The J call may be mistaken, given a closer DNA end match to TRBJ2-7. Germline-derived CDR1 and CDR2 are MNHEY and SVGAGI. This CDR3 has 14 residues. The CDR3, as DNA: TGTGCCAGCAGTGCCCGACAGGGGGTGGGCGAGCAGTACTTC. It yields the protein CASSARQGVGEQYF.

This clone was seen a single time. J is TRBJ2-7 and V is TRBV20-1; D call uncertain. This CDR3 comprises 11 residues. Looked up from germline, CDR1 is DFQATT and CDR2 is SNEGSKA (reference sequence). Between the trimmed V and J ends, which lost 5 bases and 3 bases, there was a span of 8 bases. CDR3 region: CSALDRYEQYF. In DNA, the CDR3 is TGCAGTGCTTTGGACCGCTACGAGCAGTACTTC.

The gene calls are TRBV30 and TRBJ2-7; D is uncertain. Trimming took off 1 base at V and 4 bases at J, with 5 bases between the two ends. CDR1 and CDR2 (germline): GTSNPN, SVGIG (reference sequence). The CDR3 is made up of 11 amino acids. The CDR3 sequence is CAWSAGYEQYF. CDR3 DNA: TGTGCCTGGAGTGCAGGATACGAGCAGTACTTC.

CDR3 amino acids: CASSLEWGFQETQYF. CDR3 sequence (DNA): TGCGCCAGCAGCTTGGAGTGGGGCTTCCAAGAGACCCAGTACTTC. The V call is TRBV5-1, the J call TRBJ2-5; perhaps TRBD1 as D (5 bases). Germline loops: CDR1 SGHRS, CDR2 YFSETQ. CDR3 length equals 15 residues. Trimming left V 0 bases short and J 1 base short, with 10 bases between. The full variable domain, with the rest looked up from reference TRBV5-1 and TRBJ2-5, is KAGVTQTPRYLIKTRGQQVTLSCSPISGHRSVSWYQQTPGQGLQFLFEYFSETQRNKGNFPGRFSGRQFSNSRSEMNVSTLELGDSALYLCASSLEWGFQETQYFGPGTRLLVL.

By its share, this clone is medium-sized (0.01 to 0.1%). The chain employs TRBV6-4 and TRBJ2-3, with 13 bases matching TRBD2. The CDR3 has 15 amino acids. V gave up 4 bases and J gave up 6 bases; unmatched junction bases: 4. Germline V lookup: CDR1 MRHNA, CDR2 SNTAGT. The CDR3: CASSATSGGSDTQYF. DNA of the CDR3: TGTGCCAGCAGTGCGACTAGCGGGGGGTCGGATACGCAGTATTTT.

There are a few counts of this clone. The gene calls are TRBV30 and TRBJ1-5; unclear D gene. Germline CDR1 reads GTSNPN; CDR2 reads SVGIG (reference sequence). Trimming removed 2 bases at V and 7 bases at J, with 12 bases between. This CDR3 has 13 amino acids. This chain's CDR3 is CAWSLKGSQPQHF. DNA for the CDR3: TGTGCCTGGAGTCTAAAGGGTAGCCAGCCCCAGCATTTT.